This T cell receptor (beta chain) was identified during a study of molecular identifiers for immune sequencing clone quantification (dated by TCRdb to 2017 to 2018). Background for the entire study: For a replicate experiment, RNA from around 18,000 or 91,000 naive CD8 T cells was divided into five aliquots, and four of the five aliquots were sequenced. This methods study used CD8 T cells to benchmark TCR RNA copy counting and molecular-identifier clustering-based TCR repertoire sequencing (MIDCIRS). Paper-wide results and their limitations: Highly expanded clone sizes could be underestimated because identical TCR molecules may share a barcode. A single cell's worth of spiked-in Jurkat TCR RNA was reported detectable even among about 1.1 million naive CD8 T cells. Without barcode sub-clustering, chimeric consensus sequences inflated TCR diversity; chimeras reached as high as 47%. The naive libraries included spiked-in Jurkat TCR RNA (roughly ten copies' worth), and this Jurkat TCR RNA is not part of the donor repertoire. Modeling indicated roughly 3.3 TCR RNA copies recovered per cell, compared with 7.5 to 10 by digital PCR, which implies a capture efficiency of about 31%. Clones above 20 RNA copies held over 97% of molecules in CMV-specific effector cells but under 1% in naive cells.

This clonotype was seen only a few times. No cognate antigen has been identified for it. No clone much larger than this one lies a single base away; base qualities are absent. Receptor libraries were prepared by PCR. Sequencing used a NextSeq 500. Bulk TCR libraries were prepared as previously described, using TCR primers listed in Table S5. Purification of total RNA was performed with the Qiagen AllPrep DNA/RNA kit. Before analysis, reads from multiple sequencing runs of one library were combined. Per the source publication's procedure: Only reads with exact TCR constant sequence were kept, trimmed to 150 nt, and grouped by their 12-nt molecular barcodes. Reads in each barcode group were sub-clustered using a 15% Levenshtein threshold, and a quality-weighted consensus sequence was built for each RNA molecule. Non-functional sequences were removed, as were lower-count sequences one edit away from another. Barcode sub-clusters with fewer than 20% of the maximum read count were removed, based on fitting two negative binomial distributions. TCRdb redid the processing of the public reads, applying fastp at Q25 and MiXCR, and retained in-frame beta chains. Under each unique CDR3 protein, matching rows form one entry showing the most common genes and DNA. It is TCRdb's table, rather than the study itself, that gives the V and J calls and clone size. The sample profile shows hundreds of thousands of distinct CDR3 sequences; 25% of them were found once. The ten largest clones represent 0.78% of the sample.

Libraries of naive CD8 T cells were built from approximately 20,000 to 980,000 sorted cells, with 10%, 30% or 50% of the purified RNA used. Naive CD8 T cells were FACS-sorted as CD8+CD4-CCR7+CD45RA+ on a BD FACSAria II into RLT Plus buffer. Detection sensitivity was tested by spiking Jurkat RNA equal to 9 to 10 TCR copies' worth into samples containing roughly 17,000-1,100,000 naive CD8 T cells. CD8 T cells were enriched using RosetteSep CD8+ T Cell Enrichment Cocktail and Ficoll-Paque, and the enriched cells then underwent ACK red cell lysis. Per the germline V gene (reference sequence), DFQATT is the CDR1 and SNEGSKA is the CDR2. Taken from cysteine to phenylalanine, the CDR3 has 15 residues. The sequence is cut down to CDR3 DNA, 45 bases in frame from base 1. V ends up 4 bases short and J 5 bases short, with an unmatched junction base count of 12.

The rearrangement combines TRBV20-1 with TRBJ2-7, and 9 bases in between align with TRBD2. The sequenced material came from naive CD8+ T cells from blood, with Jurkat cell RNA spiked in. Reading the label with the study, this specimen's cell subset or site is: FACS-sorted CD8+CD4-CCR7+CD45RA+ naive T cells. This receptor was identified in a human donor in good health. Some libraries in this study had Jurkat cell RNA spiked in. The DNA is TGCAGTGCTAACCCACTAGAACTAGCGGGTGACGAGCAGTACTTC. This sequence encodes CSANPLELAGDEQYF.